This is a list of T cell receptor beta chains from one sample in a study of vaccination and CD4 T cells after COVID-19. No antigens are known for them. TCRdb re-derived calls from the PCR reads in MiXCR, one entry per CDR3 protein. The sample records about 15,000 distinct CDR3 sequences, around 55% being singletons. Input material: CD4+ T cells from blood, cultured in vitro. These receptors came from a human donor who had recovered from COVID-19. Each CDR3 is given with its conserved first and last residue. Each record gives: J gene, clone size, D gene, V gene, CDR3 DNA, CDR3 protein. A D gene is named only where the DNA matches it firmly. Part of the rows lack a size; the others show once, few, many or a class for expanded clones.

J: TRBJ2-7; size: NA; D: TRBD2; V: TRBV20-1; DNA: TGCAGTGTACCGCTAGCGGGAGTACCGCAGTACTTC; CDR3: CSVPLAGVPQYF
J: TRBJ2-2; size: NA; D: NA; V: TRBV6-1; DNA: TGTGCCAGCAGTGTTGACAGTGTATCCGGGGAGCTGTTTTTT; CDR3: CASSVDSVSGELFF
J: TRBJ2-7; size: NA; D: TRBD1; V: TRBV7-2; DNA: TGTGCCAGCAGCTTAGACTGGACAGGGCTATCCTACGAGCAGTACTTC; CDR3: CASSLDWTGLSYEQYF
J: TRBJ2-7; size: NA; D: NA; V: TRBV7-2; DNA: TGTGCCAGCAGCTTAGCCCACGAGCAGTACTTC; CDR3: CASSLAHEQYF
J: TRBJ1-5; size: few; D: TRBD1; V: TRBV5-8; DNA: TGTGCCAGCAGCGGATCTTTATTCAGGACAGGGATTATTCAGCCCCAGCATTTT; CDR3: CASSGSLFRTGIIQPQHF
J: TRBJ1-2; size: few; D: NA; V: TRBV6-1; DNA: TGTGCCAGCAGTGCCAGACAACCTGGGGACTATGGCTACACCTTC; CDR3: CASSARQPGDYGYTF
J: TRBJ1-3; size: NA; D: NA; V: TRBV7-9; DNA: TGTGCCAGCACCCCCAGGCAAGGAAACACCATATATTTT; CDR3: CASTPRQGNTIYF
J: TRBJ1-4; size: NA; D: TRBD1; V: TRBV24-1; DNA: TGTGCCACCAGTGATCCCCGGACAGGGGAAGGGAATGAAAAACTGTTTTTT; CDR3: CATSDPRTGEGNEKLFF
J: TRBJ1-5; size: NA; D: NA; V: TRBV2; DNA: TGTGCCAGCAGGCAATCCAAGAGGTTTGATCAGCCCCAGCATTTT; CDR3: CASRQSKRFDQPQHF
J: TRBJ2-5; size: NA; D: NA; V: TRBV12-3/TRBV12-4; DNA: TGTGCCAGCAGTTTAAAACGGAAAGAGACCCAGTACTTC; CDR3: CASSLKRKETQYF
J: TRBJ1-3; size: NA; D: TRBD1; V: TRBV30; DNA: TGTGCCTGGAGTCAGGGACAGGTTGCCGGAAACACCATATATTTT; CDR3: CAWSQGQVAGNTIYF
J: TRBJ1-1; size: NA; D: TRBD1; V: TRBV5-1; DNA: TGCGCCAGCAGCATACAGGGGAGGGAGGCTGAAGCTTTCTTT; CDR3: CASSIQGREAEAFF
J: TRBJ2-5; size: few; D: NA; V: TRBV29-1; DNA: TGCAGCGTTGAAGTATTTGGCAGTCGGGGCCAGTACTTC; CDR3: CSVEVFGSRGQYF
J: TRBJ2-7; size: few; D: NA; V: TRBV12-3/TRBV12-4; DNA: TGTGCCAGCAGTTTAACCTACGAGCAGTACTTC; CDR3: CASSLTYEQYF
J: TRBJ2-2; size: NA; D: NA; V: TRBV20-1; DNA: TGCAGTGCTAGAGATCGCGAGGCCGGGGAGCTGTTTTTT; CDR3: CSARDREAGELFF
J: TRBJ2-3; size: NA; D: TRBD2; V: TRBV6-4; DNA: TGTGCCAGCAGTGAGGGTAGCGGGAGTACAGATACGCAGTATTTT; CDR3: CASSEGSGSTDTQYF
J: TRBJ2-2; size: NA; D: NA; V: TRBV11-2; DNA: TGTGCCAGCAGCTTAATCACCGGGGAGCTGTTTTTT; CDR3: CASSLITGELFF
J: TRBJ2-2; size: NA; D: NA; V: TRBV4-3; DNA: TGCGCCAGCAGCCAAGATCCGAACACCGGGGAGCTGTTTTTT; CDR3: CASSQDPNTGELFF
J: TRBJ1-5; size: NA; D: TRBD1; V: TRBV7-2; DNA: TGTGCCAGCAGCCTACAGGGGGCCATCAATCAGCCCCAGCATTTT; CDR3: CASSLQGAINQPQHF
J: TRBJ1-2; size: NA; D: NA; V: TRBV2; DNA: TGTGCCAGCAGTGGCACAGCCTATGGCTACACCTTC; CDR3: CASSGTAYGYTF
J: TRBJ1-6; size: NA; D: NA; V: TRBV19; DNA: TGTGCCAGTAGTATAGAACGGACAGTGGAGAATTCACCCCTCCACTTT; CDR3: CASSIERTVENSPLHF
J: TRBJ2-7; size: NA; D: NA; V: TRBV6-1; DNA: TGTGCCAGCAGTCGACGGCAAACCTACGAGCAGTACTTC; CDR3: CASSRRQTYEQYF
J: TRBJ2-7; size: NA; D: TRBD1; V: TRBV7-6; DNA: TGTGCCAGCAGCCTCGGTCAGGGGGATTACGAGCAGTACTTC; CDR3: CASSLGQGDYEQYF
J: TRBJ1-2; size: few; D: NA; V: TRBV20-1; DNA: TGCAGTGCTACCGACAAGAACTATGGCTACACCTTC; CDR3: CSATDKNYGYTF
J: TRBJ1-6; size: NA; D: TRBD1; V: TRBV20-1; DNA: TGCAGTGCTAGAGACCTCGGAGGACAGGCCAGCTCCTATAATTCACCCCTCCACTTT; CDR3: CSARDLGGQASSYNSPLHF
J: TRBJ2-3; size: NA; D: NA; V: TRBV30; DNA: TGTGCCCGCAGCGAAGCGTTAAGCACAGATACGCAGTATTTT; CDR3: CARSEALSTDTQYF
J: TRBJ1-1; size: NA; D: NA; V: TRBV20-1; DNA: TGCAGTGCGCCCCGGGGGAGAACTGAAGCTTTCTTT; CDR3: CSAPRGRTEAFF
J: TRBJ2-1; size: NA; D: NA; V: TRBV24-1; DNA: TGTGCCACCAGTGATTCGGGGGATTCCTACAATGAGCAGTTCTTC; CDR3: CATSDSGDSYNEQFF
J: TRBJ1-6; size: NA; D: NA; V: TRBV19; DNA: TGTGCCAGTAGCCCGGAGGGAGGAGGTTCACCCCTCCACTTT; CDR3: CASSPEGGGSPLHF